These T cell receptor beta chains were read from a single sample in a study of CD8+ T cells in alopecia areata. The protocol was immunoSEQ multiplex PCR, while the TCRdb copy is restricted to in-frame clones and leaves out a portion. The sample includes approximately 100,000 clones, more than 75% seen only once; the top ten take 11%. Source: CD8+ T cells sorted from blood, taken around week 31, from a patient treated with tofacitinib. These receptors all come from a human donor with alopecia areata. Each CDR3 is given with its conserved first and last residue. The order of the fields is J gene, clone size, D gene, V gene, CDR3 DNA, CDR3 protein. A D gene is named only where the DNA matches it firmly. Size is omitted from some rows. Given values are once, few, many or a class for expanded clones.

>TRBJ2-7|NA|NA|TRBV29-1
TGCAGCGGGGTGGAGGGGGCCTACGAGCAGTACTTC
CSGVEGAYEQYF
>TRBJ2-5|NA|NA|TRBV7-9
TGTGCCAGCAGCTTAGTGCTCAGCCAAGAGACCCAGTACTTC
CASSLVLSQETQYF
>TRBJ1-1|NA|NA|TRBV29-1
TGCAGCGCCCGAAACACTGAAGCTTTCTTT
CSARNTEAFF
>TRBJ2-3|NA|NA|TRBV5-4
TGTGCCAGCAGCCTTCACGGGCGGGCCAGCACAGATACGCAGTATTTT
CASSLHGRASTDTQYF
>TRBJ2-7|few|NA|TRBV7-9
TGTGCCAGCAGCTTAGGGGGGCCATCCGAGCAGTACTTC
CASSLGGPSEQYF
>TRBJ1-3|NA|NA|TRBV2
TGTGCCAGCATGCAGGGTGGGGCCCGTGGAAACACCATATATTTT
CASMQGGARGNTIYF
>TRBJ2-2|NA|TRBD1|TRBV30
TGTGCCTGGAGTGTACTACAGGGGACCGGGGAGCTGTTTTTT
CAWSVLQGTGELFF
>TRBJ2-7|NA|TRBD1|TRBV18
TGTGCCAGCTCACCCCCCGGGACAGGCTCCTACGAGCAGTACTTC
CASSPPGTGSYEQYF
>TRBJ2-3|NA|TRBD1|TRBV19
TGTGCCAGTAGTATCGGACAGGGGGCAAGTACAGATACGCAGTATTTT
CASSIGQGASTDTQYF
>TRBJ2-1|NA|NA|TRBV7-9
TGTGCCAGCTCCACCCCTACCAACCACAATGAGCAGTTCTTC
CASSTPTNHNEQFF
>TRBJ2-7|NA|NA|TRBV4-1
TGCGCCAGCAGCCAAGATCGGGCGAGCTACGAGCAGTACTTC
CASSQDRASYEQYF
>TRBJ1-1|NA|NA|TRBV7-9
TGTGCCAGCAGCTTAGGGCCGGGTGGGACTGAAGCTTTCTTT
CASSLGPGGTEAFF
>TRBJ1-5|NA|NA|TRBV10-3
TGTGCCATCAGTGAGTCGAGATTCGGGGCCGTTATGGACAATCAGCCCCAGCATTTT
CAISESRFGAVMDNQPQHF
>TRBJ2-7|NA|NA|TRBV19
TGTGCCACTAGTGACAGCGTAGGATTTCGCGAGCAGTACTTC
CATSDSVGFREQYF
>TRBJ2-7|NA|NA|TRBV19
TGTGCCAGTAGTCCGGCAGGAAGCTACGAGCAGTACTTC
CASSPAGSYEQYF
>TRBJ2-5|NA|NA|TRBV11-1
TGTGCCAGCAGCTCCCCTTCTGGAGGAGAGACCCAGTACTTC
CASSSPSGGETQYF
>TRBJ1-5|few|TRBD1|TRBV11-2
TGTGCCAGCAGCGTACAGGGGACGGATCAGCCCCAGCATTTT
CASSVQGTDQPQHF
>TRBJ2-1|NA|TRBD2|TRBV5-1
TGCGCCAGCAGCTTCAACCTACCTAGCGGGGAGTACAATGAGCAGTTCTTC
CASSFNLPSGEYNEQFF
>TRBJ1-1|NA|NA|TRBV5-1
TGCGCCAGCAGCTGGCGCCGACAGGACCCCAATGAAGCTTTCTTT
CASSWRRQDPNEAFF
>TRBJ2-7|NA|TRBD1|TRBV9
TGTGCCAGCAGCGTATCCTTCGACAGGGGGCTAACCGAGCAGTACTTC
CASSVSFDRGLTEQYF
>TRBJ2-7|NA|NA|TRBV29-1
TGCAGCGTTTACACACATTACGAGCAGTACTTC
CSVYTHYEQYF
>TRBJ2-3|NA|TRBD2|TRBV7-8
TGTGCCAGCAGCCCCTACTCTAGCGGGAGGACAGATACGCAGTATTTT
CASSPYSSGRTDTQYF
>TRBJ2-2|NA|NA|TRBV7-8
TGTGCCAGCAGCCCCGGCGGGGAGCTGTTTTTT
CASSPGGELFF
>TRBJ1-1|NA|NA|TRBV7-9
TGTGCCAGCAGCTTTGGGACCCCTGAAGCTTTCTTT
CASSFGTPEAFF
>TRBJ1-1|NA|TRBD1|TRBV15
TGTGCCACCAGCAGAGGAGGGACAGGGAACACTGAAGCTTTCTTT
CATSRGGTGNTEAFF
>TRBJ1-1|NA|NA|TRBV29-1
TGCAGCGTTGAAGATCGGCTAGCTTTCTTT
CSVEDRLAFF
>TRBJ2-3|NA|NA|TRBV2
TGTGCCAGCTCCCGGCGGGGTTCAGATACGCAGTATTTT
CASSRRGSDTQYF
>TRBJ2-7|NA|NA|TRBV15
TGTGCCACCAGCACCCGTCGGGGCTACGAGCAGTACTTC
CATSTRRGYEQYF
>TRBJ2-2|NA|TRBD1|TRBV9
TGTGCCAGCAGCACCGGACAGGGACGGACCGGGGAGCTGTTTTTT
CASSTGQGRTGELFF
>TRBJ2-1|NA|TRBD1|TRBV11-2
TGTGCCAGCAGCCAGGGACAGGCGGGCTCTCTACTTGTCTACAATGAGCAGTTCTTC
CASSQGQAGSLLVYNEQFF
>TRBJ2-1|NA|TRBD2|TRBV30
TGTGCCTGGAGTGCGACATCGGGGGGGGATGAGCAGTTCTTC
CAWSATSGGDEQFF
>TRBJ2-2|NA|NA|TRBV27
TGTGCCAGCAGTTCTCTAGCAGCCACCGGGGAGCTGTTTTTT
CASSSLAATGELFF
>TRBJ1-5|NA|NA|TRBV13
TGTGCCAGCAGCTCCAGAGCGGATGGCAATCAGCCCCAGCATTTT
CASSSRADGNQPQHF
>TRBJ2-3|NA|TRBD2|TRBV7-7
TGTGCTAGCAGCTTAGAGGCTAGCGGGACCCGGAATACGCAGTATTTT
CASSLEASGTRNTQYF
>TRBJ2-7|NA|NA|TRBV6-5
TGTGCCAGCAGTTACGAGGGGGGAGGCTACTCCTACGAGCAGTACTTC
CASSYEGGGYSYEQYF
>TRBJ2-2|NA|TRBD2|TRBV4-1
TGCGCCAGCAGCCCTGGACTAGCGAACACCGGGGAGCTGTTTTTT
CASSPGLANTGELFF
>TRBJ2-7|NA|NA|TRBV5-1
TGCGCCAGCAGCCTGGACATCCGCCGCTACGAGCAGTACTTC
CASSLDIRRYEQYF
>TRBJ2-5|NA|NA|TRBV7-8
TGTGCCAGCAGCTCCCGGAGAGGGTACGAGACCCAGTACTTC
CASSSRRGYETQYF
>TRBJ2-1|NA|NA|TRBV15
TGTGCCACCAGCAGAGTATTCGGCGGAGGGGTCTACAATGAGCAGTTCTTC
CATSRVFGGGVYNEQFF
>TRBJ2-7|NA|TRBD2|TRBV6-1
TGTGCCAGCCCGACTAGCGGACCTCACTACGAGCAGTACTTC
CASPTSGPHYEQYF
>TRBJ1-2|NA|NA|TRBV12-5
TGTGCTAGTGGTCCGACTCCCCGGGAGGGCTACACCTTC
CASGPTPREGYTF